This T cell receptor (beta chain) was captured in a study of shared clonotypes between healthy human individuals. Overall study findings and caveats: Compared with memory subsets, naive subsets generally had larger estimated richness.

A note on this clone: Antigen unknown.

Across several immunoSEQ plates, the genomic DNA of each subset was split evenly. Profiled with immunoSEQ multiplex PCR; TCRdb holds only in-frame clones, not every one. The sample contains over a million clones, about 75% of which appear only once. Looked up from germline, CDR1 is SGHTA and CDR2 is FQGNSA. CDR3 length equals 18 residues. After removal of 6 bases from V and 2 bases from J, the junction contained 10 bases not matched to a gene. The V and J genes are TRBV7-2 and TRBJ2-6; 10 bases match TRBD1. Material for sequencing was memory CD4+ T cells sorted from blood. Indicated subset: CD45RA-negative fraction. This receptor was identified in a man aged 18-30 years in good health. The CDR3 coding sequence is TGTGCCAGCAGTTCCAGGGACAGGGGATCCCCTGGGGCCAACGTCCTGACTTTC. It encodes CASSSRDRGSPGANVLTF.